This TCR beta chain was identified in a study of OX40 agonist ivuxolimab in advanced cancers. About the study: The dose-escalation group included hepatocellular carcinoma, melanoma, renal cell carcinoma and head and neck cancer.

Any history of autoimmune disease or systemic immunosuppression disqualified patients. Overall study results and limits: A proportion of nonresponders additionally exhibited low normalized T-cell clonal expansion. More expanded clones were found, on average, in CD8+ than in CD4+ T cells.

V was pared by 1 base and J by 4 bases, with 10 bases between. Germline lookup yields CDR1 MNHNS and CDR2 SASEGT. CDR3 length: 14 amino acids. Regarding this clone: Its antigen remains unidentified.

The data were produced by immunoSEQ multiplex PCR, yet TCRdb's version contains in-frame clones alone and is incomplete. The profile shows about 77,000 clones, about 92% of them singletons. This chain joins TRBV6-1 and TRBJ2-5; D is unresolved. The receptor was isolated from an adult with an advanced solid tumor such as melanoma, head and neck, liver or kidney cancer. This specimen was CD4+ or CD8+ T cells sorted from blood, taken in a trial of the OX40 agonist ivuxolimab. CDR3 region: CASSEGSFRETQYF. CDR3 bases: TGTGCCAGCAGTGAAGGATCCTTTCGAGAGACCCAGTACTTC.